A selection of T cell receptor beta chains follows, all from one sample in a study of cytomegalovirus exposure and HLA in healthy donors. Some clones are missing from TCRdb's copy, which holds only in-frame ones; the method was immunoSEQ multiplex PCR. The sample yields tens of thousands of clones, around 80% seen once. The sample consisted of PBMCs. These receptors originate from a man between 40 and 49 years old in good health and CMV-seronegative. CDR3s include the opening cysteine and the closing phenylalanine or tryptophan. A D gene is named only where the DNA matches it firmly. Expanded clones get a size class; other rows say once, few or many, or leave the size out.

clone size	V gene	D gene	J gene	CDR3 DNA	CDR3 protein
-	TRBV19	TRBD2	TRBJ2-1	TGTGCCAGTAGTATGGTAGCGGGAGCGAATGAGCAGTTCTTC	CASSMVAGANEQFF
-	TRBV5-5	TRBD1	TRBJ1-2	TGTGCCAGCAGCTTATCCCCATCCGGACAGGGTGTAGAAGGCTACACCTTC	CASSLSPSGQGVEGYTF
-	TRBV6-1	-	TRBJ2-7	TGTGCCAGCAGGAACAATTACGAGCAGTACTTC	CASRNNYEQYF
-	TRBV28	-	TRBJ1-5	TGTGCCAGCAGTTTGAAGGCAGCGGGGACGCAGCCCCAGCATTTT	CASSLKAAGTQPQHF
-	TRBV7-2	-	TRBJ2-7	TGTGCCAGCAGCTCCGGAGGGACTGCATCCTACGAGCAGTACTTC	CASSSGGTASYEQYF
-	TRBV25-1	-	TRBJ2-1	TGTGCCAGCAGTGGATACCGGGGGTACAATGAGCAGTTCTTC	CASSGYRGYNEQFF
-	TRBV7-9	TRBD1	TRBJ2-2	TGTGCCAGCAGCTGGACAGGGGGCGGCCTGACCGGGGAGCTGTTTTTT	CASSWTGGGLTGELFF
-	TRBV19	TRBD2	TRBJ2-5	TGTGCCAGTAGTATTGTTAGCGGGGGGCCGCAAGAGACCCAGTACTTC	CASSIVSGGPQETQYF
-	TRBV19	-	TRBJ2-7	TGTGCCAGTAGTATAGAGCCTTCGGGGGTCTACGAGCAGTACTTC	CASSIEPSGVYEQYF
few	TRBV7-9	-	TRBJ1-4	TGTGCCAGCAGCTCCATTACTGAAGAGGAAAAACTGTTTTTT	CASSSITEEEKLFF
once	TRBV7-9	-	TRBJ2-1	TGTGCCAGCAGCTCCCAGACCTACAATGAGCAGTTCTTC	CASSSQTYNEQFF
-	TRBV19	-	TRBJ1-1	TGTGCCAGTTATAAAGACACTTTGAACACTGAAGCTTTCTTT	CASYKDTLNTEAFF
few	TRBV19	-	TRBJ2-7	TGTGCCAGTAATCCGGGGAGCTCCTACGAGCAGTACTTC	CASNPGSSYEQYF
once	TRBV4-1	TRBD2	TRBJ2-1	TGCGCCAGCAGCCGAGAAACGACTAGCGGGAGGGGAAATGAGCAGTTCTTC	CASSRETTSGRGNEQFF
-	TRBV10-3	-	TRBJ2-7	TGTGCCATAAGACAGGCCACCTTGGAGCAGTACTTC	CAIRQATLEQYF
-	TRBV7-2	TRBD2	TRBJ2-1	TGTGCCAGCAGCTTGCGGACTAGCGGGTTTAGCTCCTACAATGAGCAGTTCTTC	CASSLRTSGFSSYNEQFF
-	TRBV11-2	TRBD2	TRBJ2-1	TGTGCCAGCAGCGAGGGACTAGCGAGCTCCTACAATGAGCAGTTCTTC	CASSEGLASSYNEQFF
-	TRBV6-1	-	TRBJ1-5	TGTGCCAGTATAGGGACACCGGGTTTCCAGCCCCAGCATTTT	CASIGTPGFQPQHF
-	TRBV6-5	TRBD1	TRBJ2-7	TGTGCCAGCAGTCTTTCTGGGACAGACCACTACGAGCAGTACTTC	CASSLSGTDHYEQYF
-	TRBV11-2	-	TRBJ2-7	TGTGCCAGCAGCTTCGGGCCTACGGGGGAGCAGTACTTC	CASSFGPTGEQYF
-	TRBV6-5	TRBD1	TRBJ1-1	TGTGCCAGCACGGGACAGCCTGAGAACACTGAAGCTTTCTTT	CASTGQPENTEAFF
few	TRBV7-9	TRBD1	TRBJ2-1	TGTGCCAGCAGCCCCGGACAGGGTAGCTCCTACAATGAGCAGTTCTTC	CASSPGQGSSYNEQFF